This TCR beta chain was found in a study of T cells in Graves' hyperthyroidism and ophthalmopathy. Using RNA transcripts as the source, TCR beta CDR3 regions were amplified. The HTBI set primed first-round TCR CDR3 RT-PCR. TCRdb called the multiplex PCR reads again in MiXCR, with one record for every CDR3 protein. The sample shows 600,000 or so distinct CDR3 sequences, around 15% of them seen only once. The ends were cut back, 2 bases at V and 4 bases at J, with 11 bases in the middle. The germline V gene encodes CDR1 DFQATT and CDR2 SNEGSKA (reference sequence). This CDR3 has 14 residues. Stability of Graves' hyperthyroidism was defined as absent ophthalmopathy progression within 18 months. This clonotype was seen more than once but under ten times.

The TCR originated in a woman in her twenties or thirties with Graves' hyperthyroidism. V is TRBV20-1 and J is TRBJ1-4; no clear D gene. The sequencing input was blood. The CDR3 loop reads CSARKPGVNEKLFF. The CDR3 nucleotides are TGCAGTGCTAGAAAACCAGGTGTTAATGAAAAACTGTTTTTT.